This T cell receptor beta chain originates from a study of cytomegalovirus exposure and HLA in healthy donors. The germline V and J ends were trimmed by 4 bases and 2 bases, with 8 bases remaining between them. The germline gives CDR1 SGHAT, CDR2 FQDESV (reference sequence). The CDR3 is made up of 13 amino acids. The PCR contained 60 Vbeta and 13 Jbeta primers. The repertoire was sequenced with immunoSEQ multiplex PCR; TCRdb's copy has only in-frame clones and lacks some. The repertoire includes about 180,000 clones, 84% of them detected once, and approximately 1.2% sits in the top ten. The source is a girl aged 2-10 years in good health and CMV-seropositive. Sequencing was done on a sample of PBMCs. The chain couples TRBV11-1 to TRBJ1-1; tentatively, D is TRBD1 (6 bases). The CDR3 DNA follows: TGTGCCAGCAGCTCACAGGGAAACACTGAAGCTTTCTTT. This sequence encodes CASSSQGNTEAFF.